This TCR beta chain was documented in a study of cytomegalovirus exposure and HLA in healthy donors. Study results and limitations: An analysis that came later showed most CMV-associated TCR beta chains appearing HLA-restricted. A missense variant in DCLRE1C was later tied to TCR beta V- and J-gene trimming. In most subjects, TCR beta sequences reportedly gave accurate predictions of HLA-A and HLA-B alleles. Analysis performed later showed TCR beta chains linked to HLA being more clonally expanded than equally common others.

With V trimmed by 4 bases and J by 3 bases, 9 bases remained unmatched. The V gene's germline CDR1 is MNHNY and CDR2 SVGAGI (reference sequence). The CDR3 extends over 15 amino acids. The PCR ran on 60 Vbeta and 13 Jbeta primers. The table came from immunoSEQ multiplex PCR; TCRdb's copy has only in-frame clones and leaves some out. The sample yields approximately 120,000 clones, 77% seen once. Concerning this clone itself: What it binds is not known.

The sequencing input was PBMCs. This sequence originates from a man in his forties or fifties in good health and CMV-seropositive. The chain joins TRBV6-6 to TRBJ2-7, with 7 bases lining up with TRBD1. The DNA for the CDR3 is TGTGCCAGCAGTTTCGAGACAGGGAAGGTCTACGAGCAGTACTTC. It codes for CASSFETGKVYEQYF.